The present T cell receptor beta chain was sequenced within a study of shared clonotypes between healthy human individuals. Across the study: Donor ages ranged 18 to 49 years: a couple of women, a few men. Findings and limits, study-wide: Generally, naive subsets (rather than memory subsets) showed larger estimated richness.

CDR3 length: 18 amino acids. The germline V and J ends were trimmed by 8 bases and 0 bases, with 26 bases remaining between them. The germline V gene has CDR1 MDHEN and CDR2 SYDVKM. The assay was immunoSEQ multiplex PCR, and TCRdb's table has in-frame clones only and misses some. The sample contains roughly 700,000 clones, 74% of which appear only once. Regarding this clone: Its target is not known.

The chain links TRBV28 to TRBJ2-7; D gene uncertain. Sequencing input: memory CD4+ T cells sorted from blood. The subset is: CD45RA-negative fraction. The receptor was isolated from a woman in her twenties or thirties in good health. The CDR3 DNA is TGTGCCAGCCCCCCAAGACCCCCGACACCCCACGACTCCTACGAGCAGTACTTC. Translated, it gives CASPPRPPTPHDSYEQYF.